This T cell receptor beta chain came from a study of T cells in Graves' hyperthyroidism and ophthalmopathy. Study findings and constraints: Blood held most thyroid clonotypes expanded above 0.001 frequency. Ophthalmopathy was identified by the model a median around 5.9 months ahead of onset.

This clonotype was seen a single time. Its target is unknown. The junction departs from the called germline gene at one end, perhaps through a read error. The CDR3 totals 15 residues. Germline assignment: CDR1 LGHNT and CDR2 FRNRAP. RNA transcripts gave rise to amplified TCR beta CDR3 regions. A first-round RT-PCR of the TCR CDR3 used the HTBI primer set. MiXCR, run by TCRdb on the multiplex PCR reads, gives a single entry per CDR3 protein. This sample yields 95,000 to 110,000 distinct CDR3 sequences, of which approximately 50% are seen a single time; 26% belongs to the top ten. The source is a man between 35 and 55 years old with Graves' hyperthyroidism. This sequence joins TRBV12-5 and TRBJ2-7; 10 nucleotides align to TRBD1. The sequencing sample was made of blood. CDR3: CTSGLIGTGAYEQYF. CDR3 in DNA: TGTACTAGTGGTTTGATCGGGACAGGGGCCTACGAGCAGTACTTC.